Listed below are T cell receptor beta chains from one sample, sequenced in a study of glioma-infiltrating T cells after dendritic cell vaccination. Assay: immunoSEQ multiplex PCR; the TCRdb copy retains only in-frame clones and omits some. Of 70,000 to 95,000 clones in the sample, around 86% were seen once. Sample: blood, taken after dendritic cell vaccination. These receptors all stem from a human donor with glioblastoma. The CDR3 runs from the conserved cysteine through the conserved F or W. The order of the fields is clone size, J gene, V gene, D gene, CDR3 DNA, CDR3 protein. The D gene is left open where the match is weak. Not every row has a clone size; where given, it reads once, few, many or a size class.

clone_size: once; j_call: TRBJ2-1; v_call: TRBV6-5; d_call: TRBD2; cdr3_nt: TGTGCCAGCAGTTACTCGACTAGCGGAGGGGGCGAGCAGTTCTTC; cdr3_aa: CASSYSTSGGGEQFF
clone_size: NA; j_call: TRBJ2-1; v_call: TRBV5-1; d_call: TRBD1; cdr3_nt: TGCGCCAGCAGCTTTGGGGACAGGGCCTACAATGAGCAGTTCTTC; cdr3_aa: CASSFGDRAYNEQFF
clone_size: few; j_call: TRBJ2-5; v_call: TRBV11-2; d_call: NA; cdr3_nt: TGTGCCAGCAGCTTTCTTGAGACCCAGTACTTC; cdr3_aa: CASSFLETQYF
clone_size: NA; j_call: TRBJ2-5; v_call: TRBV5-1; d_call: TRBD2; cdr3_nt: TGCGCCAGCAGCGCGGGGGGCGTAGAGACCCAGTACTTC; cdr3_aa: CASSAGGVETQYF
clone_size: NA; j_call: TRBJ2-1; v_call: TRBV4-3; d_call: NA; cdr3_nt: TGCGCCAGCAGCCAAGATCGCGGCCGGAGGGTGGCCAATGAGCAGTTCTTC; cdr3_aa: CASSQDRGRRVANEQFF
clone_size: NA; j_call: TRBJ1-2; v_call: TRBV5-6; d_call: NA; cdr3_nt: TGTGCCAGCAGCTTGGGGGGAGATGGCTACACCTTC; cdr3_aa: CASSLGGDGYTF
clone_size: NA; j_call: TRBJ1-1; v_call: TRBV5-1; d_call: NA; cdr3_nt: TGCGCCAGCAGCCGCCCGGCGGGTAACACTGAAGCTTTCTTT; cdr3_aa: CASSRPAGNTEAFF
clone_size: NA; j_call: TRBJ2-3; v_call: TRBV7-8; d_call: NA; cdr3_nt: TGTGCCAGTCGGTTTCTCCCAGATACGCAGTATTTT; cdr3_aa: CASRFLPDTQYF
clone_size: NA; j_call: TRBJ2-2; v_call: TRBV6-1; d_call: NA; cdr3_nt: TGTGCCAGAAGGGGGACGGGGGGAGGCGGGGAGCTGTTTTTT; cdr3_aa: CARRGTGGGGELFF
clone_size: NA; j_call: TRBJ2-1; v_call: TRBV7-3; d_call: NA; cdr3_nt: TGTGCCAGCGGTAGCGGAAACAATGAGCAGTTCTTC; cdr3_aa: CASGSGNNEQFF
clone_size: NA; j_call: TRBJ2-7; v_call: TRBV7-9; d_call: TRBD1; cdr3_nt: TGTGCCAGCAGCCCTCAGGGGGTGGGCGAGCAGTACTTC; cdr3_aa: CASSPQGVGEQYF
clone_size: NA; j_call: TRBJ1-5; v_call: TRBV7-8; d_call: TRBD1; cdr3_nt: TGTGCCAGCAGCCCTAGGGACAGGGGGCTTGGCCAGCCCCAGCATTTT; cdr3_aa: CASSPRDRGLGQPQHF
clone_size: NA; j_call: TRBJ1-4; v_call: TRBV7-2; d_call: NA; cdr3_nt: TGTGCCAGCAGCGCTTACAGGGTCCCTAATGAAAAACTGTTTTTT; cdr3_aa: CASSAYRVPNEKLFF
clone_size: NA; j_call: TRBJ1-1; v_call: TRBV15; d_call: TRBD1; cdr3_nt: TGTGCCACCAGCACCTCAGGGGGCCCTAAGGCTGAAGCTTTCTTT; cdr3_aa: CATSTSGGPKAEAFF
clone_size: NA; j_call: TRBJ1-2; v_call: TRBV5-5; d_call: NA; cdr3_nt: TGTGCCAGCAGCTCCGGGGGGTTTTACTATGGCTACACCTTC; cdr3_aa: CASSSGGFYYGYTF
clone_size: NA; j_call: TRBJ2-5; v_call: TRBV6-6; d_call: NA; cdr3_nt: TGTGCCAGCAGTGTCAATGCGGGCGCCCAAGAGACCCAGTACTTC; cdr3_aa: CASSVNAGAQETQYF
clone_size: NA; j_call: TRBJ1-5; v_call: TRBV7-6; d_call: NA; cdr3_nt: TGTGCCAGCAGCCTCACGCCGGTTAGCAATCAGCCCCAGCATTTT; cdr3_aa: CASSLTPVSNQPQHF
clone_size: NA; j_call: TRBJ1-4; v_call: TRBV12-5; d_call: NA; cdr3_nt: TGTGCTAGTGGCGAAAACACCCGAGGCGTACTGTTTTTT; cdr3_aa: CASGENTRGVLFF
clone_size: NA; j_call: TRBJ1-2; v_call: TRBV20-1; d_call: NA; cdr3_nt: TGCAGTGCTCCCACCAGTGGCTACACCTTC; cdr3_aa: CSAPTSGYTF
clone_size: NA; j_call: TRBJ2-1; v_call: TRBV6-1; d_call: TRBD1; cdr3_nt: TGTGCCAGCAGTCCGCTCACAGGGGGCAATGAGCAGTTCTTC; cdr3_aa: CASSPLTGGNEQFF
clone_size: NA; j_call: TRBJ2-3; v_call: TRBV5-1; d_call: TRBD2; cdr3_nt: TGCGCCAGCAGCTCGACTAGCGGGGGGGCGGGAGATACGCAGTATTTT; cdr3_aa: CASSSTSGGAGDTQYF
clone_size: NA; j_call: TRBJ2-5; v_call: TRBV5-1; d_call: TRBD2; cdr3_nt: TGCGCCAGCAGCTTGGCCGTCACTAGCGGGAGACAAGAGACCCAGTACTTC; cdr3_aa: CASSLAVTSGRQETQYF
clone_size: NA; j_call: TRBJ1-2; v_call: TRBV9; d_call: NA; cdr3_nt: TGTGCCAGCAGCAAACGGGGGGCTCACTATGGCTACACCTTC; cdr3_aa: CASSKRGAHYGYTF
clone_size: once; j_call: TRBJ1-1; v_call: TRBV7-9; d_call: TRBD1; cdr3_nt: TGTGCCAGCAGCGAGACAGGGGTTGAAGCTTTCTTT; cdr3_aa: CASSETGVEAFF
clone_size: NA; j_call: TRBJ2-7; v_call: TRBV7-2; d_call: TRBD2; cdr3_nt: TGTGCCAGCAGCTCGGGGGCGGGAGGAGTCCCTTTCGAGCAGTACTTC; cdr3_aa: CASSSGAGGVPFEQYF
clone_size: NA; j_call: TRBJ2-5; v_call: TRBV27; d_call: TRBD1; cdr3_nt: TGTGCCAGCAGTAAATCTACAGGGGAAAGGGAGACCCAGTACTTC; cdr3_aa: CASSKSTGERETQYF
clone_size: NA; j_call: TRBJ2-5; v_call: TRBV10-3; d_call: TRBD1; cdr3_nt: TGTGCCATCAGTGACAGTCCCGGACAGGCCACACAAGAGACCCAGTACTTC; cdr3_aa: CAISDSPGQATQETQYF
clone_size: NA; j_call: TRBJ2-2; v_call: TRBV19; d_call: TRBD1; cdr3_nt: TGTGCCAGTAGTGGGACAGTTCCCCCCGGGGAGCTGTTTTTT; cdr3_aa: CASSGTVPPGELFF
clone_size: NA; j_call: TRBJ2-3; v_call: TRBV5-6; d_call: TRBD1; cdr3_nt: TGTGCCAGCAGCGTGACAGGGGGCGCGTCAGATACGCAGTATTTT; cdr3_aa: CASSVTGGASDTQYF
clone_size: NA; j_call: TRBJ1-2; v_call: TRBV5-1; d_call: NA; cdr3_nt: TGCGCCAGCAGCTTGGCTGGCGGAGGAAGTAACTATGGCTACACCTTC; cdr3_aa: CASSLAGGGSNYGYTF
clone_size: NA; j_call: TRBJ1-3; v_call: TRBV7-3; d_call: NA; cdr3_nt: TGTGCCAGCAGCTCGCGCGGGGACCGCTCTGGAAACACCATATATTTT; cdr3_aa: CASSSRGDRSGNTIYF
clone_size: NA; j_call: TRBJ1-1; v_call: TRBV7-3; d_call: NA; cdr3_nt: TGTGCCAGCAGCTTAAGGGGCTCGAACACTGAAGCTTTCTTT; cdr3_aa: CASSLRGSNTEAFF
clone_size: NA; j_call: TRBJ2-3; v_call: TRBV29-1; d_call: TRBD2; cdr3_nt: TGCAGCGTGGCGGGGGTGCTCGCCACAGATACGCAGTATTTT; cdr3_aa: CSVAGVLATDTQYF
clone_size: NA; j_call: TRBJ2-7; v_call: TRBV5-1; d_call: NA; cdr3_nt: TGCGCCAGCGGGTGGGGGGAAACCCTGACCTACGAGCAGTACTTC; cdr3_aa: CASGWGETLTYEQYF
clone_size: NA; j_call: TRBJ1-3; v_call: TRBV6-1; d_call: NA; cdr3_nt: TGTGCCAGCAGTGAAGCCCCGGTCCGCTCTGGAAACACCATATATTTT; cdr3_aa: CASSEAPVRSGNTIYF
clone_size: NA; j_call: TRBJ2-1; v_call: TRBV5-4; d_call: TRBD2; cdr3_nt: TGTGCCAGCAGCCCCATGACTAGCGGGAGGGCTCGAGAGCAGTTCTTC; cdr3_aa: CASSPMTSGRAREQFF